The clone carrying this TCR beta chain was detected ten times or more. No DNA is shown, since the ends of the CDR3 on it are uncertain; the CDR3 is the one TCRdb lists. The data were obtained in a study of breast tumors, draining lymph nodes, adjacent tissues. The germline gives CDR1 LGHNT, CDR2 FRNRAP. With termini counted, the CDR3 has 15 amino acids. TCRdb redid the calling of the multiplex PCR reads with MiXCR, one entry per CDR3 protein. The sample shows 45,000 to 65,000 distinct CDR3 sequences, roughly two fifths of them seen only once. Sequenced sample: breast tumor tissue. The chain is built from TRBV12-5 and TRBJ2-3; TRBD1 is the table's D call, not checked against the DNA. The TCR sequence derives from a female donor with breast cancer. Some clones in this sample may be carry-over from other donors' samples. The CDR3 here is CASGLGMGTTDTQYF.